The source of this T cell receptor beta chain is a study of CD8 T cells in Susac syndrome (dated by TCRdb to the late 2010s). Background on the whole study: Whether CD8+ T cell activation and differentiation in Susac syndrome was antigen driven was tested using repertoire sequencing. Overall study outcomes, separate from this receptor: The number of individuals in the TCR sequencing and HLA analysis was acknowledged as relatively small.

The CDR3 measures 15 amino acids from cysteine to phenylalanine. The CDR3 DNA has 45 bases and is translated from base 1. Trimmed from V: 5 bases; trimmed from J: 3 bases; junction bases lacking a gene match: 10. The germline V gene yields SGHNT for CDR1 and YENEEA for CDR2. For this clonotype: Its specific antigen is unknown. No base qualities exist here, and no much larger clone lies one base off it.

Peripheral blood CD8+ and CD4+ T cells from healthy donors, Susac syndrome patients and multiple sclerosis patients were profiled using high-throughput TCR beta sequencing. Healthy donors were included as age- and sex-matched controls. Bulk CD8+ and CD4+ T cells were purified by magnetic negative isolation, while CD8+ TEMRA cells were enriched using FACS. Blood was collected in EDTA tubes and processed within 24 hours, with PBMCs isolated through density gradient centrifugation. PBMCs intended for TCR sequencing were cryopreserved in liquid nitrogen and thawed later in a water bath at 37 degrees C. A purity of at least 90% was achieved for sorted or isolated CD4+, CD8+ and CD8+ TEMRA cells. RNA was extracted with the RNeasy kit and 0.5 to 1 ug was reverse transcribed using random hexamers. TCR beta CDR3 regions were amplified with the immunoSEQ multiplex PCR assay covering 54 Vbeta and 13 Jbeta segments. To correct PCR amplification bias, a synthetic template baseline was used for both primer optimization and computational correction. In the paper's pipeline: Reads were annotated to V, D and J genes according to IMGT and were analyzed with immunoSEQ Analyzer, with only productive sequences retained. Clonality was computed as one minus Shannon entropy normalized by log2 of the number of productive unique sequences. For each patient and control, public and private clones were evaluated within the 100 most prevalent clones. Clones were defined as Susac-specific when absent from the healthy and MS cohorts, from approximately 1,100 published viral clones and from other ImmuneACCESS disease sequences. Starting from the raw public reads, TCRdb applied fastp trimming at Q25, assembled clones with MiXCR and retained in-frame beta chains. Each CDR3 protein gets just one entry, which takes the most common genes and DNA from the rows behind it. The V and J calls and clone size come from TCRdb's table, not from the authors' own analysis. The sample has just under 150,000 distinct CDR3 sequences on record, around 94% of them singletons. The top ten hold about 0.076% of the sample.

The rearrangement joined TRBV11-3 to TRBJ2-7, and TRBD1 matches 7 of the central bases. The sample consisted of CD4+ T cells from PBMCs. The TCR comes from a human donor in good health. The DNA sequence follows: TGTGCCAGCAGCGCCGGGACAGCGACCTTCTACGAGCAGTACTTC. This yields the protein CASSAGTATFYEQYF. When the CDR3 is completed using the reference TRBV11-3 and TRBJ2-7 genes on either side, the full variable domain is EAGVVQSPRYKIIEKKQPVAFWCNPISGHNTLYWYLQNLGQGPELLIRYENEEAVDDSQLPKDRFSAERLKGVDSTLKIQPAELGDSAVYLCASSAGTATFYEQYFGPGTRLTVT.